This entry features one TCR beta chain sequence. This clonotype was seen at least ten times. Its specific antigen is unknown. The sample holds no much larger clone one base away, and base qualities are not on file. Synovial fluid samples were matched to blood samples from the same ankylosing spondylitis patients. The sample is drawn from a study of CD8 T cells in ankylosing spondylitis (dated 2017 in TCRdb). With respect to the entire study: The study profiled T cell receptor beta repertoires in healthy donors and ankylosing spondylitis patients to find disease-linked TCR variants. Samples of peripheral blood were taken, and for ankylosing spondylitis patients, synovial fluid was collected as well. The full study cohort comprised roughly 24 ankylosing spondylitis patients and 85 to 120 healthy donors.

Paper-wide results and their limitations: The disease-linked clones were reported as significantly enriched in matched synovial fluid samples from ankylosing spondylitis patients. Blood from ankylosing spondylitis patients appeared to be characterized by a TCR beta motif made up of under 10 highly homologous amino acid variants. In peripheral blood, the disease-linked clones were found at relatively low frequencies and had a CD8+ phenotype. Some TCR beta motif variants had previously been reported in synovial fluid and blood of reactive arthritis patients, which suggested common disease-initiation mechanisms.

Trimming accounts for 2 bases at V and 1 base at J, while the number of junction bases matched to no gene is 4. Looking up the germline V gene yields CDR1 KGHDR and CDR2 SFDVKD. Taken from cysteine to phenylalanine, the CDR3 has 16 residues. The entry retains the CDR3 DNA only, 48 bases that are in frame from base 1. For sequencing, an Illumina HiSeq 2500 was employed. Quantitative 5'-RACE with molecular barcodes was used to prepare TCR beta libraries. In the original analysis: To identify disease-linked TCR variants, a new computational method was used, one built on a probabilistic model of VDJ rearrangement. The public reads were reprocessed in TCRdb via fastp at Q25 and MiXCR, keeping in-frame beta chains. Each CDR3 protein gets just one entry, which takes the most common genes and DNA from the rows behind it. These V and J calls originate from TCRdb's pipeline instead of the authors' own analysis. The sample table lists about 140,000 distinct CDR3 sequences, roughly 8% of them with a count of one. More than 7% of the sample comes from the top ten.

The sequencing input was synovial fluid, either unsorted or a sorted T cell fraction (not recorded which). The sequence was collected from a male donor with ankylosing spondylitis. The receptor chain draws on TRBV24-1 and TRBJ1-1; 9 central bases correspond to TRBD1. The DNA reads TGTGCCACCAGTGATTCCCGGACAGGGGCGAACACTGAAGCTTTCTTT. Its translation is CATSDSRTGANTEAFF.